These 32 T cell receptor beta chains were all obtained from the same sample, sequenced in a study of T cell responses to AZD1222 COVID-19 vaccine. Clones were read by immunoSEQ multiplex PCR, and TCRdb kept only the in-frame ones, dropping some. This sample has 65,000 to 80,000 clones; about 90% occur once, and the top ten carry around 7.1%. The sequenced sample was peripheral blood, obtained on day 0 of MenACWY control vaccination. These receptor sequences come from an adult in good health.

The chain couples TRBV15 to TRBJ1-2, with a weak D call TRBD1 (5 bases). This CDR3 is built from 16 residues. CDR1 LNHNV and CDR2 YYDKDF come from the germline V gene (reference sequence). V was shortened by 1 base and J by 7 bases, with 19 bases between the two germline ends. CDR3 loop: CATSRGAGEVLGGYTF. The DNA of the CDR3 is TGTGCCACCAGCAGAGGTGCGGGGGAGGTATTGGGTGGCTACACCTTC.

The V gene is TRBV12-3 or TRBV12-4, the J gene TRBJ2-5; D tentatively fits TRBD1 or TRBD2 (5 bases each). This CDR3 has 12 residues. V lost 6 bases and J lost 3, with 8 bases in between. The CDR3 region is CASRRGEETQYF. The DNA of the CDR3 is TGTGCCAGCAGGCGAGGGGAAGAGACCCAGTACTTC.

The V and J genes are TRBV3-1 (or the pseudogene TRBV3-2) and TRBJ1-4; 10 bases line up with TRBD1. Germline-derived CDR1 and CDR2 are LGHDT and YNNKEL (reference sequence). The CDR3 loop spans 14 amino acids. V lost 5 bases to trimming and J lost 10 bases; unmatched junction nucleotides: 7. CDR3 nucleotide sequence: TGTGCCAGCAGCAACACGGGACAGGGGCCAAAACTGTTTTTT. Residues: CASSNTGQGPKLFF.

The gene calls are TRBV3-1 (or the pseudogene TRBV3-2) and TRBJ2-5; 13 bases line up with TRBD2. Per germline, CDR1 LGHDT and CDR2 YNNKEL (reference sequence). This CDR3 has 15 amino acids. The V gene end was trimmed by 4 bases and the J gene end by 5 bases; junction bases not matched to a gene: 4. This chain's CDR3 is CASSPRTSGSETQYF. CDR3 in DNA: TGTGCCAGCAGCCCCCGGACTAGCGGGAGCGAGACCCAGTACTTC.

The chain employs TRBV19 and TRBJ2-1, with D perhaps TRBD2 (5 bases). Germline V CDR1 and CDR2: LNHDA, SQIVND (reference sequence). V lost 3 bases and J lost 0, with 6 bases in between. The CDR3 runs to 14 residues. CDR3 DNA sequence: TGTGCCAGTAGTATTGGGAGCTCCTACAATGAGCAGTTCTTC. Residues: CASSIGSSYNEQFF.

The chain employs TRBV28 and TRBJ1-5, with D perhaps TRBD1 (6 bases). CDR1 is MDHEN and CDR2 is SYDVKM in the germline V gene. Trimming stripped 1 base from V and 0 bases from J, with 16 bases between. This CDR3 contains 18 residues. The CDR3 coding sequence is TGTGCCAGCAGTTTATTTTTAGGGGGGGCATATAGCAATCAGCCCCAGCATTTT. This translates into CASSLFLGGAYSNQPQHF.

The CDR3 loop reads CASSIQQGAAYNEQFF. Written as DNA, the CDR3 is TGTGCCAGCAGCATCCAACAGGGGGCCGCCTACAATGAGCAGTTCTTC. The rearrangement uses TRBV7-9 and TRBJ2-1, with 9 positions matching TRBD1. J was trimmed by 2 bases and V by 5 bases; bases with no gene match: 7. The CDR3 length is 16 residues. Germline V CDR1 and CDR2: SEHNR, FQNEAQ (reference sequence).

The chain is built from TRBV5-6 and TRBJ2-4, with D perhaps matching TRBD2 (6 bases). The CDR3 sequence is 16 residues long. Germline V CDR1 and CDR2: SGHDT, YYEEEE. The ends were cut back, 5 bases at V and 2 bases at J, with 17 bases in the middle. The CDR3 protein is CASSPPGRPPKNIQYF. CDR3 DNA sequence: TGTGCCAGCAGTCCCCCGGGGAGGCCCCCCAAAAACATTCAGTACTTC.

The genes are TRBV3-1 (or the pseudogene TRBV3-2) and TRBJ1-2, with D perhaps matching TRBD1 (5 bases). This CDR3 comprises 16 residues. Germline assignment: CDR1 LGHDT and CDR2 YNNKEL (reference sequence). Trimming took 0 bases from V and 5 from J, leaving 16 bases between them. The CDR3 protein is CASSQEGWQGGYGYTF. The CDR3 region has the DNA TGTGCCAGCAGCCAAGAGGGTTGGCAGGGCGGGTATGGCTACACCTTC.

This chain links TRBV7-2 with TRBJ2-6; 13 nucleotides match TRBD2. V lost 5 bases and J lost 1; bases outside the gene matches: 8. The CDR3 has 19 amino acids. CDR1 is SGHTA, CDR2 FQGNSA, per germline. This chain's CDR3 is CASSPGLAGAWSGANVLTF. The CDR3 DNA follows: TGTGCCAGCAGCCCAGGACTAGCGGGAGCTTGGTCTGGGGCCAACGTCCTGACTTTC.

This chain links TRBV7-2 with TRBJ2-5; TRBD2 is a possible D gene (6 bases). CDR1 is SGHTA, CDR2 FQGNSA, per germline. The CDR3 is made up of 16 amino acids. The germline V and J ends were trimmed by 2 bases and 1 base, with 14 bases remaining between them. The CDR3 protein is CASSLNPGGSQETQYF. CDR3 in DNA: TGTGCCAGCAGCTTAAACCCCGGGGGTTCCCAAGAGACCCAGTACTTC.

The genes are TRBV7-2 and TRBJ1-2; D remains ambiguous. V lost 1 base, J lost 5 bases, and 14 bases lay in between. Germline CDR1 is SGHTA and CDR2 is FQGNSA. This CDR3 contains 15 residues. The DNA for the CDR3 is TGTGCCAGCAGCTTAGTTTCCGGTGTCGAGTATGGCTACACCTTC. It encodes CASSLVSGVEYGYTF.

This clone was seen only once. V gene TRBV24-1 combines with J gene TRBJ2-1; 7 bases match TRBD1. Per the germline V gene, CDR1 is KGHDR and CDR2 is SFDVKD. The ends lost 7 bases at V and 8 bases at J; junction bases unmatched: 4. The CDR3 loop spans 12 amino acids. CDR3 coding DNA: TGTGCCACCAGGGACAGGCTGGATGAGCAGTTCTTC. Encoded protein: CATRDRLDEQFF.

J is TRBJ1-4 and V is TRBV19; D remains unclear. CDR1 and CDR2 from the germline V gene are LNHDA and SQIVND (reference sequence). This CDR3 is built from 15 residues. Trimming removed 4 bases from V and 0 bases from J, with 9 bases in between. CDR3 in amino acids: CASSNNGATNEKLFF. For the CDR3, the DNA is TGTGCCAGTAGTAATAACGGAGCAACTAATGAAAAACTGTTTTTT.

This clone was observed a single time. The gene calls are TRBV19 and TRBJ1-5; D remains ambiguous. Germline CDR1 LNHDA, CDR2 SQIVND (reference sequence). Trimming took 3 bases from V and 1 from J, leaving 7 bases between them. This CDR3 region has 14 residues. The CDR3 loop is CASSMGVSNQPQHF. CDR3 nucleotides: TGTGCCAGTAGTATGGGCGTGAGCAATCAGCCCCAGCATTTT. Based on the CDR3 plus reference TRBV19 and TRBJ1-5, the full variable domain is DGGITQSPKYLFRKEGQNVTLSCEQNLNHDAMYWYRQDPGQGLRLIYYSQIVNDFQKGDIAEGYSVSREKKESFPLTVTSAQKNPTAFYLCASSMGVSNQPQHFGDGTRLSIL.

A remark on this clone: This sample includes further DNA sequences coding for the same CDR3. The genes are TRBV20-1 and TRBJ1-1, with D perhaps TRBD1 (5 bases). Trimming removed 4 bases at V and 5 bases at J, with 5 bases between. The CDR3 consists of 10 residues. Germline CDR1 and CDR2: DFQATT and SNEGSKA (reference sequence). The CDR3 sequence: CSAKGTEAFF. The DNA for the CDR3 is TGCAGTGCTAAGGGGACTGAAGCTTTCTTT.

This clone has just a few counts. This chain uses TRBV7-3 with TRBJ1-4, with D hard to call. Germline CDR1 is SGHTA and CDR2 is FQGTGA. This CDR3 comprises 17 residues. Deletions cut 1 base from V and 12 bases from J, with 24 bases between. The CDR3 here is CASSLNVRLTERWELFF. Written as DNA, the CDR3 is TGTGCCAGCAGCTTAAATGTCCGCTTAACGGAACGATGGGAACTGTTTTTT.

The gene calls are TRBV15 and TRBJ1-3; D gene unclear. Germline V gene lookup returns CDR1 LNHNV and CDR2 YYDKDF (reference sequence). CDR3 size: 16 residues. Trimming took 0 bases from V and 1 from J, leaving 10 bases between them. CDR3 nucleotide sequence: TGTGCCACCAGCAGAGAGGGCAGGCTGTCTGGAAACACCATATATTTT. This gives the protein CATSREGRLSGNTIYF.

This chain connects TRBV18 to TRBJ1-3; 7 positions agree with TRBD1. Germline CDR1 is KGHSH and CDR2 is LQKENI. The CDR3 length is 17 residues. After removal of 0 bases from V and 0 bases from J, the junction contained 5 bases not matched to a gene. Here the CDR3 DNA reads TGTGCCAGCTCACCACCGGGACAGACCACCTCTGGAAACACCATATATTTT. It encodes CASSPPGQTTSGNTIYF. The whole variable domain, filled in from reference TRBV18 and TRBJ1-3, reads NAGVMQNPRHLVRRRGQEARLRCSPMKGHSHVYWYRQLPEEGLKFMVYLQKENIIDESGMPKERFSAEFPKEGPSILRIQQVVRGDSAAYFCASSPPGQTTSGNTIYFGEGSWLTVV.

The chain has TRBV19 and TRBJ1-4; D unresolved. CDR3 size: 15 residues. V was cut by 1 base and J by 8 bases, with 14 bases left in between. Germline CDR1 is LNHDA and CDR2 is SQIVND (reference sequence). CDR3 nucleotide sequence: TGTGCCAGTAGTATAGGACGGGCAGGAGGAGAAAAACTGTTTTTT. This sequence encodes CASSIGRAGGEKLFF.

The chain links TRBV9 to TRBJ2-1, with D possibly matching TRBD2 (5 bases). The CDR3 has 17 residues. Per germline, CDR1 SGDLS and CDR2 YYNGEE. V was shortened by 0 bases and J by 0 bases, with 13 bases between the two germline ends. The CDR3 spells CASSVATWESSYNEQFF. For the CDR3, the DNA is TGTGCCAGCAGCGTAGCTACGTGGGAGAGCTCCTACAATGAGCAGTTCTTC.

This chain connects TRBV5-1 to TRBJ2-1; TRBD1 agrees at 10 bases. The CDR3 is 14 residues long. The V gene end was trimmed by 4 bases and the J gene end by 6 bases; junction bases not matched to a gene: 4. Germline V lookup: CDR1 SGHRS, CDR2 YFSETQ. The CDR3 is CASSRDRGANEQFF. The CDR3 DNA follows: TGCGCCAGCAGCCGGGACAGGGGAGCCAATGAGCAGTTCTTC.

This chain uses TRBV7-9 with TRBJ2-3; unclear D gene. Between the trimmed V and J ends, which lost 4 bases and 6 bases, there was a span of 5 bases. CDR3 length: 11 amino acids. Germline loops: CDR1 SEHNR, CDR2 FQNEAQ (reference sequence). The chain's CDR3 is CASSSEDTQYF. The CDR3 nucleotides are TGTGCCAGCAGCTCGGAGGATACGCAGTATTTT.

The chain employs TRBV7-2 and TRBJ1-1; 8 bases agree with TRBD1. Germline CDR1 reads SGHTA; CDR2 reads FQGNSA. Unmatched junction bases numbered 5, after V lost 4 bases and J lost 4 bases. This CDR3 contains 14 residues. CDR3 sequence reads: CASSSIQGGTEAFF. CDR3 nucleotide sequence: TGTGCCAGCAGCTCAATACAGGGGGGCACTGAAGCTTTCTTT.

The rearrangement joins TRBV7-2 to TRBJ1-2; D not resolved. Trimming left V 2 bases short and J 4 bases short, with 11 bases between. Germline V CDR1 and CDR2: SGHTA, FQGNSA. This CDR3 is built from 14 residues. The CDR3 here is CASSLNGVRYGYTF. CDR3 coding DNA: TGTGCCAGCAGCTTAAATGGGGTTCGCTATGGCTACACCTTC. Supplemented by reference TRBV7-2 and TRBJ1-2, the full variable domain reads GAGVSQSPSNKVTEKGKDVELRCDPISGHTALYWYRQSLGQGLEFLIYFQGNSAPDKSGLPSDRFSAERTGGSVSTLTIQRTQQEDSAVYLCASSLNGVRYGYTFGSGTRLTVV.

This rearrangement joins TRBV3-1 (or the pseudogene TRBV3-2) to TRBJ2-3; 15 positions agree with TRBD2. Germline V lookup: CDR1 LGHDT, CDR2 YNNKEL (reference sequence). After removal of 4 bases from V and 2 bases from J, the junction contained 7 bases not matched to a gene. The CDR3 is 18 residues long. The CDR3 DNA is TGTGCCAGCAGCCCCTGGACTAGCGGGGGGGATATCACAGATACGCAGTATTTT. It encodes CASSPWTSGGDITDTQYF.

V is TRBV7-2 and J is TRBJ1-5; D gene ambiguous. V lost 3 bases and J 3 bases, leaving 6 bases between the germline ends. There are 13 residues in the CDR3. Germline V gene sequence: CDR1 SGHTA, CDR2 FQGNSA. The CDR3 coding sequence is TGTGCCAGCAGCTTCTCAATCAATCAGCCCCAGCATTTT. This gives the protein CASSFSINQPQHF.

This rearrangement joins TRBV5-5 to TRBJ1-5; D is perhaps TRBD1 (5 bases). CDR3 length equals 15 residues. V was shortened by 2 bases and J by 4 bases, with 13 bases between the two germline ends. Germline CDR1 SGHKS, CDR2 YYEKEE (reference sequence). The CDR3 spells CASSFEGRVNQPQHF. CDR3 nucleotides: TGTGCCAGCAGCTTCGAGGGGAGGGTTAATCAGCCCCAGCATTTT. The whole variable domain, remainder taken from reference TRBV5-5 and TRBJ1-5, is DAGVTQSPTHLIKTRGQQVTLRCSPISGHKSVSWYQQVLGQGPQFIFQYYEKEERGRGNFPDRFSARQFPNYSSELNVNALLLGDSALYLCASSFEGRVNQPQHFGDGTRLSIL.

The chain joins TRBV19 to TRBJ2-3; a possible D gene is TRBD1 (5 bases). CDR3 length: 14 residues. Germline assignment: CDR1 LNHDA and CDR2 SQIVND (reference sequence). V lost 0 bases and J lost 6, with 10 bases in between. Written as DNA, the CDR3 is TGTGCCAGTAGTATAGATTTTTCAGGGGATACGCAGTATTTT. Protein sequence: CASSIDFSGDTQYF.

The chain couples TRBV2 to TRBJ1-5; D ambiguous. Trimming removed 3 bases from V and 0 bases from J, with 3 bases in between. The CDR3 has 13 amino acids. Germline CDR1 reads SNHLY; CDR2 reads FYNNEI. Written as DNA, the CDR3 is TGTGCCAGCAGTGACGTTAGCAATCAGCCCCAGCATTTT. It encodes CASSDVSNQPQHF.

CDR3 in DNA: TGTGCCAGCTGGGGTAAGCTAGCGACACTTAAAGCCTACGAGCAGTACTTC. This sequence encodes CASWGKLATLKAYEQYF. This chain links TRBV6-4 with TRBJ2-7, with D maybe TRBD2 (6 bases). Trimming pared 8 bases from V and 2 bases from J, leaving 25 bases between. CDR3 length: 17 amino acids. Germline V gene data show CDR1 as MRHNA and CDR2 as SNTAGT.

This sequence joins TRBV18 and TRBJ2-4; TRBD1 agrees at 9 bases. The CDR3 consists of 17 residues. With 0 bases clipped from V and 9 bases from J, the junction kept 12 bases outside the gene matches. Germline V gene lookup returns CDR1 KGHSH and CDR2 LQKENI. The CDR3 DNA follows: TGTGCCAGCTCACCACCCTTGACAGGGACAGGGTCTCGCATTCAGTACTTC. It codes for CASSPPLTGTGSRIQYF. The full variable domain, in which reference TRBV18 and TRBJ2-4 provide the parts outside the CDR3, is NAGVMQNPRHLVRRRGQEARLRCSPMKGHSHVYWYRQLPEEGLKFMVYLQKENIIDESGMPKERFSAEFPKEGPSILRIQQVVRGDSAAYFCASSPPLTGTGSRIQYFGAGTRLSVL.